One sample yielded the 30 T cell receptor beta chains listed below, sequenced in a study of blood T cell repertoires in COVID-19. Data came from immunoSEQ multiplex PCR; TCRdb stores just in-frame clones and leaves some out. The sample yields about 21,000 clones, approximately 80% seen once. The sequenced sample consisted of peripheral blood. The receptors stem from a man older than 75 with active or convalescent COVID-19.

This chain uses TRBV9 with TRBJ1-1, with D maybe TRBD1 (6 bases). Germline CDR1 reads SGDLS; CDR2 reads YYNGEE. The CDR3 is made up of 14 amino acids. V dropped 2 bases and J dropped 10 bases, with 18 bases sitting between them. The CDR3 sequence is CASSVPQGEVGAFF. In nucleotides, the CDR3 is TGTGCCAGCAGCGTCCCACAGGGTGAGGTCGGAGCTTTCTTT. Looking up the rest from reference TRBV9 and TRBJ1-1 gives the full variable domain: DSGVTQTPKHLITATGQRVTLRCSPRSGDLSVYWYQQSLDQGLQFLIQYYNGEERAKGNILERFSAQQFPDLHSELNLSSLELGDSALYFCASSVPQGEVGAFFGQGTRLTVV.

This chain uses TRBV5-1 with TRBJ2-7, with D perhaps TRBD2 (6 bases). From germline, CDR1 is SGHRS and CDR2 YFSETQ. V was clipped by 10 bases and J by 0 bases, with 14 bases between them. CDR3 length: 13 amino acids. The CDR3: CAFGGNDSYEQYF. In nucleotides, the CDR3 is TGCGCCTTCGGAGGGAACGACTCCTACGAGCAGTACTTC.

The V gene is TRBV6-1, the J gene TRBJ1-5; 8 bases fit TRBD1. J lost 1 base, V lost 0 bases, and 2 bases had no gene match. The CDR3 sequence is 16 residues long. Germline values: CDR1 MNHNS, CDR2 SASEGT. CDR3 loop: CASSEAGQGSNQPQHF. CDR3 nucleotide sequence: TGTGCCAGCAGTGAAGCCGGACAGGGCAGCAATCAGCCCCAGCATTTT.

V gene TRBV5-1 combines with J gene TRBJ2-1; 7 bases agree with TRBD1. Trimming removed 4 bases from V and 5 bases from J; junction bases left unmatched: 12. Germline V gives CDR1 SGHRS, CDR2 YFSETQ. The CDR3 sequence is 16 residues long. CDR3 bases: TGCGCCAGCAGCCCCCAGGACGTGACAGGGAACAATGAGCAGTTCTTC. Protein: CASSPQDVTGNNEQFF.

The table lists this clone with a few counts. The J gene is TRBJ2-7, the V gene TRBV30; 11 nucleotides line up with TRBD2. V shed 0 bases and J 4 bases; nucleotides not matched to a gene: 5. CDR3 length equals 15 residues. Germline V gives CDR1 GTSNPN, CDR2 SVGIG (reference sequence). The CDR3 loop is CAWSVRLAGPYEQYF. Written as DNA, the CDR3 is TGTGCCTGGAGTGTACGACTAGCGGGACCTTACGAGCAGTACTTC.

The chain has TRBV5-8 and TRBJ1-5; unclear D gene. This CDR3 region has 12 residues. CDR1 is SGHTS and CDR2 is YDEGEE in the germline V gene. The V end was cut by 2 bases, the J end by 6 bases, with 6 bases between. CDR3 in amino acids: CASSFTGQPQHF. The CDR3 DNA sequence: TGTGCCAGCAGCTTCACTGGTCAGCCCCAGCATTTT.

The chain recombines TRBV28 with TRBJ2-7; 9 bases are shared with TRBD1. J gave up 1 base and V 3 bases, and 4 bases lay outside the gene matches. The CDR3 is 15 amino acids. Germline CDR1 and CDR2: MDHEN and SYDVKM. The DNA of the CDR3 is TGTGCCAGCAGTTTTCAGGGACAGGGTTCCTACGAGCAGTACTTC. It is translated as CASSFQGQGSYEQYF.

The V call is TRBV29-1, the J call TRBJ2-7; 9 bases are a match to TRBD1. V gave up 3 bases and J gave up 6 bases; unmatched junction bases: 6. The germline V gene has CDR1 SQVTM and CDR2 ANQGSEA. The CDR3 extends over 13 amino acids. CDR3 bases: TGCAGCGTTGAGAGGACAGGGGCAGGCGAGCAGTACTTC. It yields the protein CSVERTGAGEQYF.

This chain uses TRBV11-3 with TRBJ2-5; D unclear. Germline-derived CDR1 and CDR2 are SGHNT and YENEEA. The CDR3 runs 12 residues. V was trimmed by 0 bases and J by 5 bases, leaving 4 bases between them. The CDR3 sequence: CASSLDRETQYF. The CDR3 DNA is TGTGCCAGCAGCTTAGATCGGGAGACCCAGTACTTC.

The CDR3 loop reads CASRGLDSYEQYF. CDR3 sequence (DNA): TGTGCCAGCAGGGGACTGGACTCCTACGAGCAGTACTTC. The genes are TRBV12-3 or TRBV12-4 and TRBJ2-7, with D maybe TRBD2 (6 bases). The CDR3 runs to 13 residues. Trimming pared 6 bases from V and 0 bases from J, leaving 9 bases between.

The rearrangement joins TRBV6-5 to TRBJ1-5; D gene uncertain. Germline-derived CDR1 and CDR2 are MNHEY and SVGAGI. The length of the CDR3 is 15 residues. V gave up 7 bases and J gave up 1 base, with 14 bases separating them. CDR3 in amino acids: CASINSIGSNQPQHF. DNA of the CDR3: TGTGCCAGCATCAACAGCATTGGGAGCAATCAGCCCCAGCATTTT.

The chain joins TRBV19 to TRBJ1-6; possible D gene TRBD1, 6 bases. Trimming cost V 6 bases and J 9 bases, with 18 bases left between them. Per germline, CDR1 LNHDA and CDR2 SQIVND (reference sequence). This CDR3 is built from 15 residues. The CDR3: CASRLQGGAGSPLHF. Written as DNA, the CDR3 is TGTGCCAGTAGGCTCCAAGGGGGGGCAGGTTCACCCCTCCACTTT.

This clone was seen a handful of times. The genes are TRBV6-4 and TRBJ2-1; 9 positions agree with TRBD1. Germline V gene lookup returns CDR1 MRHNA and CDR2 SNTAGT. The V and J ends lost 0 bases and 6 bases, in that order; junction bases with no gene match: 6. This CDR3 spans 16 amino acids. The chain's CDR3 is CASSDSGQGDSNEQFF. The CDR3 DNA reads as TGTGCCAGCAGTGACTCGGGACAGGGTGACTCCAATGAGCAGTTCTTC.

The rearrangement uses TRBV3-1 (or the pseudogene TRBV3-2) and TRBJ1-2; 7 bases align to TRBD1. Germline lookup yields CDR1 LGHDT and CDR2 YNNKEL (reference sequence). Trimming took 1 base from V and 4 from J; bases not matched to a gene: 6. The CDR3 is 15 residues long. CDR3 sequence reads: CASSQADRPSYGYTF. Written as DNA, the CDR3 is TGTGCCAGCAGCCAAGCGGACAGGCCATCCTATGGCTACACCTTC.

This clone has more than one count but fewer than ten. This chain uses TRBV7-9 with TRBJ1-2; D gene uncertain. CDR3 length: 11 amino acids. The germline gives CDR1 SEHNR, CDR2 FQNEAQ (reference sequence). With 5 bases removed from V and 8 bases from J, the gap between germline ends came to 9 bases. The CDR3 sequence is CASSPSEGYTF. The CDR3 DNA reads as TGTGCCAGCAGCCCTTCTGAGGGCTACACCTTC.

CDR3 DNA: TGTGCCAGCAGTTTAACGGGACACCCGAATCTACGTGAAGCTTTCTTT. As protein: CASSLTGHPNLREAFF. The rearrangement joins TRBV27 to TRBJ1-1; the D gene is possibly TRBD1 (6 bases). V was clipped by 2 bases and J by 7 bases, with 20 bases between them. CDR1 and CDR2 from the germline V gene are MNHEY and SMNVEV (reference sequence). The CDR3 contains 16 residues.

The rearrangement uses TRBV5-1 and TRBJ1-1; D not resolved. Germline V CDR1 and CDR2: SGHRS, YFSETQ. V was pared by 4 bases and J by 7 bases, with 14 bases between. The CDR3 contains 13 residues. CDR3 DNA: TGCGCCAGCAGCCACGAGGTTTCGAATGAAGCTTTCTTT. The encoded protein is CASSHEVSNEAFF.

This clone has just a few counts. The chain recombines TRBV3-1 (or the pseudogene TRBV3-2) with TRBJ1-2; 9 positions match TRBD1. The CDR3 consists of 15 residues. CDR1 and CDR2 from the germline V gene are LGHDT and YNNKEL (reference sequence). J gave up 2 bases and V 4 bases, and 5 bases lay outside the gene matches. The CDR3 sequence: CASSPFGQGNYGYTF. Here the CDR3 DNA reads TGTGCCAGCAGCCCGTTTGGACAGGGGAACTATGGCTACACCTTC.

This chain links TRBV18 with TRBJ2-3, with D possibly TRBD2 on 6 matching bases. The CDR3 is 15 residues long. V shed 4 bases and J shed 0 bases, with 11 bases lying between them. CDR1 KGHSH and CDR2 LQKENI come from the germline V gene. CDR3: CASSLGGDSTDTQYF. The CDR3 nucleotides are TGTGCCAGCTCACTCGGCGGGGATAGCACAGATACGCAGTATTTT. Together with reference TRBV18 and TRBJ2-3, the CDR3 gives the full variable domain: NAGVMQNPRHLVRRRGQEARLRCSPMKGHSHVYWYRQLPEEGLKFMVYLQKENIIDESGMPKERFSAEFPKEGPSILRIQQVVRGDSAAYFCASSLGGDSTDTQYFGPGTRLTVL.

The genes are TRBV28 and TRBJ1-3, with TRBD1 matching 8 bases. Trimming cost V 5 bases and J 0 bases; bases outside gene matches: 6. Germline V gives CDR1 MDHEN, CDR2 SYDVKM. This CDR3 is built from 16 residues. The DNA for the CDR3 is TGTGCCAGCAGTCTCGCCAGGGGGCCCTCTGGAAACACCATATATTTT. Amino acids: CASSLARGPSGNTIYF.

DNA for the CDR3: TGTGCCCTAGGGGAGCGGGAGGGCCCCTACAATGAGCAGTTCTTC. Its translation: CALGEREGPYNEQFF. The V and J genes are TRBV6-6 and TRBJ2-1; 10 positions match TRBD2. Trimming took 11 bases from V and 2 from J; bases not matched to a gene: 9. Germline loops: CDR1 MNHNY, CDR2 SVGAGI (reference sequence). The CDR3 is 15 amino acids.

This clone turned up a few times. This chain joins TRBV7-9 and TRBJ1-6; the match to TRBD1 covers 7 bases. V was clipped by 5 bases and J by 10 bases; unmatched bases: 8. Germline CDR1 SEHNR, CDR2 FQNEAQ (reference sequence). The CDR3 has 14 residues. The CDR3 DNA is TGTGCCAGCAGCGACCGACAGGGCGAGTCACCCCTCCACTTT. As protein: CASSDRQGESPLHF.

The chain combines TRBV27 with TRBJ1-4, with 8 bases matching TRBD1. This CDR3 contains 14 residues. The J segment lost 7 bases and the V segment lost 2 bases, leaving 3 bases of the junction unmatched. Germline V CDR1 and CDR2: MNHEY, SMNVEV (reference sequence). CDR3 in DNA: TGTGCCAGCAGTTTACGACAGGGGAGTGAAAAACTGTTTTTT. It is translated as CASSLRQGSEKLFF.

The gene calls are TRBV3-1 (or the pseudogene TRBV3-2) and TRBJ2-7; 7 positions agree with TRBD2. The CDR3 is 17 amino acids. V lost 4 bases, J lost 3 bases, and 15 bases stayed unmatched. Germline CDR1 is LGHDT and CDR2 is YNNKEL (reference sequence). The DNA of the CDR3 is TGTGCCAGCAGCCCCTTCCTTTCTAGCGGTAGCCACTACGAGCAGTACTTC. Its translation is CASSPFLSSGSHYEQYF.

This clone showed up just a few times. The V gene is TRBV6-5, the J gene TRBJ1-5; 8 bases match TRBD1. Losses at the gene ends were 5 bases for V and 2 bases for J; bases not matched to a gene: 8. There are 16 residues in the CDR3. Per germline, CDR1 MNHEY and CDR2 SVGAGI. CDR3 in amino acids: CASSNLPQGGNQPQHF. For the CDR3, the DNA is TGTGCCAGCAGTAACTTACCACAGGGGGGCAATCAGCCCCAGCATTTT.

V usage is TRBV28 and J usage is TRBJ1-4; D might be TRBD1 (5 bases). The CDR3 sequence is 15 residues long. Germline V lookup: CDR1 MDHEN, CDR2 SYDVKM. V lost 4 bases and J lost 5, with 14 bases in between. CDR3 in amino acids: CASSSGTLENEKLFF. The CDR3 region has the DNA TGTGCCAGCAGTTCCGGGACTCTAGAAAATGAAAAACTGTTTTTT.

This clone was seen a few times. This sequence joins TRBV5-4 and TRBJ2-7; 7 bases are a match to TRBD1. V was clipped by 4 bases and J by 2 bases; unmatched bases: 6. Germline V gives CDR1 SGHNT, CDR2 YYREEE (reference sequence). The CDR3 is 14 residues long. The CDR3 DNA reads as TGTGCCAGCAGCCGGGACAGCCGAACCTACGAGCAGTACTTC. Amino acids: CASSRDSRTYEQYF.

The rearrangement uses TRBV10-1 and TRBJ2-7, with 9 nucleotides matching TRBD2. CDR1 and CDR2 from the germline V gene are WNHNN and SYGVQD (reference sequence). CDR3 length equals 14 residues. Trimming cost V 0 bases and J 3 bases; bases outside gene matches: 0. The DNA of the CDR3 is TGCGCCAGCAGTGAGTCTAGCGGGAGCTACGAGCAGTACTTC. Its translation: CASSESSGSYEQYF.

V and J are TRBV4-2 and TRBJ2-2; 9 bases align to TRBD2. The CDR3 is 17 residues long. Per germline, CDR1 LGHNA and CDR2 YNFKEQ. The V gene end was trimmed by 1 base and the J gene end by 6 bases; junction bases not matched to a gene: 9. As DNA, the CDR3 is TGTGCCAGCAGCCAAGTGGGGCTAGCGGGGATCGCCGGGGAGCTGTTTTTT. Translating gives CASSQVGLAGIAGELFF.

This clone occurred a few times. The chain couples TRBV2 to TRBJ2-1; 10 bases line up with TRBD2. This CDR3 has 15 residues. The J segment lost 10 bases and the V segment lost 2 bases, leaving 8 bases of the junction unmatched. Germline assignment: CDR1 SNHLY and CDR2 FYNNEI. The CDR3 loop reads CASSERAGGRKEQFF. As DNA, the CDR3 is TGTGCCAGCAGTGAAAGAGCGGGAGGGCGAAAAGAGCAGTTCTTC.